Below are 25 T cell receptor beta chains sequenced from a single sample in a study of response to subunit inactivated influenza vaccine. TCRdb analysed the RT-PCR reads with MiXCR anew, one entry per CDR3 protein. The table has approximately 530,000 distinct CDR3 sequences, approximately 7.7% seen once. Here the sequenced sample was PBMCs from blood, taken roughly 24 months after vaccination. Every receptor here comes from a man aged 50-75 years who received an inactivated influenza vaccine.

This clonotype was picked up many times. V usage is TRBV28 and J usage is TRBJ1-2, with D unresolved. Trimming cost V 3 bases and J 3 bases, with 2 bases left between them. The germline gives CDR1 MDHEN, CDR2 SYDVKM. This CDR3 has 11 amino acids. The DNA for the CDR3 is TGTGCCAGCAGTTTTGACTATGGCTACACCTTC. Translation gives CASSFDYGYTF.

The chain has TRBV19 and TRBJ2-7, with D possibly called TRBD1 or TRBD2 (5 bases each). This CDR3 region has 14 residues. V dropped 2 bases and J dropped 3 bases, with 11 bases sitting between them. Germline CDR1 is LNHDA and CDR2 is SQIVND (reference sequence). The CDR3 is CASSIMPGSYEQYF. DNA for the CDR3: TGTGCCAGTAGTATAATGCCAGGGAGCTACGAGCAGTACTTC.

Worth noting for this clonotype: Possible read error: a much larger clone is one base away. The chain combines TRBV7-9 with TRBJ1-2, with D perhaps matching TRBD1 (5 bases). V lost 5 bases and J 2 bases, leaving 9 bases between the germline ends. Germline CDR1 is SEHNR and CDR2 is FQNEAQ (reference sequence). This CDR3 contains 13 residues. This CDR3 reads CASSVGRNYGYTF. CDR3 sequence (DNA): TGTGCCAGCAGCGTGGGACGGAACTATGGCTACACCTTC.

The chain recombines TRBV19 with TRBJ1-2; 7 positions agree with TRBD1. Germline V gene lookup returns CDR1 LNHDA and CDR2 SQIVND (reference sequence). V gave up 4 bases and J gave up 3 bases; unmatched junction bases: 5. The CDR3 consists of 14 residues. The CDR3 sequence: CASSTAGQHYGYTF. The CDR3 DNA reads as TGTGCCAGTAGTACTGCGGGACAGCACTATGGCTACACCTTC.

This clonotype was detected many times. V and J are TRBV5-5 and TRBJ1-2; D not resolved. This CDR3 has 16 residues. V shed 0 bases and J shed 0 bases, with 12 bases lying between them. The germline V gene has CDR1 SGHKS and CDR2 YYEKEE (reference sequence). The CDR3 reads CASSLDSRPTNYGYTF. The CDR3 DNA follows: TGTGCCAGCAGCTTGGATTCACGGCCAACTAACTATGGCTACACCTTC.

The chain couples TRBV18 to TRBJ2-3; no clear D. CDR3 size: 14 residues. With 3 bases removed from V and 4 bases from J, the gap between germline ends came to 11 bases. Germline-derived CDR1 and CDR2 are KGHSH and LQKENI. This chain's CDR3 is CASSPPVRADTQYF. The CDR3, as DNA: TGTGCCAGCTCACCCCCCGTAAGGGCAGATACGCAGTATTTT. The complete variable domain, with remaining parts taken from reference TRBV18 and TRBJ2-3, reads NAGVMQNPRHLVRRRGQEARLRCSPMKGHSHVYWYRQLPEEGLKFMVYLQKENIIDESGMPKERFSAEFPKEGPSILRIQQVVRGDSAAYFCASSPPVRADTQYFGPGTRLTVL.

This chain uses TRBV4-2 with TRBJ2-3; 9 bases are shared with TRBD1. With V trimmed by 4 bases and J by 2 bases, 4 bases remained unmatched. CDR3 length equals 15 residues. Germline loops: CDR1 LGHNA, CDR2 YNFKEQ. The CDR3 spells CASSRRDRDTDTQYF. The CDR3 nucleotides are TGTGCCAGCAGCCGTCGGGACAGGGACACAGATACGCAGTATTTT.

This clonotype has a handful of counts. The chain combines TRBV20-1 with TRBJ2-1, with no clear D. Trimming took off 0 bases at V and 0 bases at J, with 24 bases between the two ends. The CDR3 loop spans 20 amino acids. Germline lookup yields CDR1 DFQATT and CDR2 SNEGSKA (reference sequence). Here the CDR3 DNA reads TGCAGTGCTAGAGACACCTTCTCAGCTTTGGCGGCTAGCTCCTACAATGAGCAGTTCTTC. It codes for CSARDTFSALAASSYNEQFF.

This clonotype was counted between two and nine times. This chain connects TRBV6-5 to TRBJ2-7; the match to TRBD1 covers 8 bases. The CDR3 totals 14 residues. Germline V gene data show CDR1 as MNHEY and CDR2 as SVGAGI. The trim removed 3 bases at V and 5 bases at J, leaving 6 bases unmatched. CDR3 coding DNA: TGTGCCAGCAGTTATGGCGGACAGGGTAACGAGCAGTACTTC. It encodes CASSYGGQGNEQYF.

Ten or more counts support this clonotype. In DNA, the CDR3 is TGTGCCAGCAGCCCACTAGCGGGAGACACCGGGGAGCTGTTTTTT. It translates to CASSPLAGDTGELFF. The J gene is TRBJ2-2, the V gene TRBV27; 11 positions agree with TRBD2. This CDR3 is 15 amino acids long. Trimming at V came to 6 bases and at J to 3 bases, leaving 3 bases not matched to a gene. Germline lookup yields CDR1 MNHEY and CDR2 SMNVEV (reference sequence).

This rearrangement joins TRBV11-1 to TRBJ2-2, with TRBD1 matching 9 bases. The length of the CDR3 is 19 residues. In germline, CDR1 is SGHAT, CDR2 FQDESV (reference sequence). V lost 5 bases to trimming and J lost 4 bases; unmatched junction nucleotides: 17. The CDR3 sequence: CASSHPTTQDRGGTGELFF. The CDR3 bases are TGTGCCAGCAGCCACCCCACGACTCAAGACAGGGGGGGCACCGGGGAGCTGTTTTTT.

The sample holds many counts of this clonotype. This chain links TRBV4-1 with TRBJ2-5; 10 bases are a match to TRBD2. The germline V gene has CDR1 MGHRA and CDR2 YSYEKL. The trim removed 3 bases at V and 3 bases at J, leaving 4 bases unmatched. This CDR3 comprises 15 residues. CDR3 DNA sequence: TGCGCCAGCAGCCAGACCGGGACTAGCGAAGAGACCCAGTACTTC. Amino acids: CASSQTGTSEETQYF.

V and J are TRBV6-5 and TRBJ2-3; D call uncertain. CDR1 MNHEY and CDR2 SVGAGI come from the germline V gene. The CDR3 has 15 amino acids. Trimming left V 2 bases short and J 4 bases short, with 13 bases between. CDR3: CASSYRQGYADTQYF. CDR3 nucleotide sequence: TGTGCCAGCAGTTACCGACAAGGCTACGCAGATACGCAGTATTTT.

This clonotype was seen only a few times. The gene calls are TRBV20-1 and TRBJ2-2, with 7 bases matching TRBD2. The length of the CDR3 is 16 residues. Per the germline V gene, CDR1 is DFQATT and CDR2 is SNEGSKA (reference sequence). After removal of 0 bases from V and 4 bases from J, the junction contained 8 bases not matched to a gene. The CDR3 DNA follows: TGCAGTGCTAGAGATCGACTTTGGGGGGGCACCGGGGAGCTGTTTTTT. Protein sequence: CSARDRLWGGTGELFF.

This clonotype was seen only a few times. The CDR3 DNA follows: TGTGCCAGCAGTTCCGTTGGACCTTCCTACGAGCAGTACTTC. This sequence encodes CASSSVGPSYEQYF. The chain couples TRBV6-5 to TRBJ2-7; unclear D gene. The V and J ends lost 4 bases and 1 base respectively, with 11 bases between them. Germline loops: CDR1 MNHEY, CDR2 SVGAGI. This CDR3 is built from 14 residues.

This clonotype was counted ten times or more. The chain couples TRBV6-2 or TRBV6-3 to TRBJ1-6; TRBD1 agrees at 7 bases. V was pared by 6 bases and J by 10 bases, with 12 bases of the junction left unmatched. The germline gives CDR1 MNHEY, CDR2 SVGEGT. The CDR3 is 15 residues long. The CDR3 loop reads CASSPLTGVRSPLHF. CDR3 sequence (DNA): TGTGCCAGCAGCCCGCTAACAGGGGTAAGGTCACCCCTCCACTTT.

This clonotype turned up a few times. The chain is built from TRBV9 and TRBJ1-3, with 8 bases identical to TRBD1. Germline values: CDR1 SGDLS, CDR2 YYNGEE. V gave up 3 bases and J gave up 3 bases; unmatched junction bases: 8. The CDR3 is made up of 16 amino acids. Here the CDR3 reads CASSGSTGAFGNTIYF. The CDR3 coding sequence is TGTGCCAGCAGCGGTTCGACAGGGGCCTTTGGAAACACCATATATTTT.

The sample holds many counts of this clonotype. V and J are TRBV7-9 and TRBJ2-1; a possible D gene is TRBD1 (6 bases). Germline V gene data show CDR1 as SEHNR and CDR2 as FQNEAQ (reference sequence). V gave up 1 base and J gave up 4 bases, with 11 bases separating them. CDR3 length equals 15 residues. CDR3 DNA sequence: TGTGCCAGCAGCTTAGACAGGGTAGTTTACAATGAGCAGTTCTTC. It encodes CASSLDRVVYNEQFF.

In this sample, this clonotype turned up a few times. The rearrangement links TRBV5-1 to TRBJ2-5; 9 bases line up with TRBD1. With V trimmed by 1 base and J by 3 bases, 7 bases remained unmatched. The germline gives CDR1 SGHRS, CDR2 YFSETQ. CDR3 length: 16 residues. CDR3 protein: CASSLRTGQGKETQYF. The DNA of the CDR3 is TGCGCCAGCAGCTTGCGGACGGGACAGGGCAAAGAGACCCAGTACTTC.

The V call is TRBV12-3 or TRBV12-4, the J call TRBJ2-1; D remains ambiguous. The V end was cut by 2 bases, the J end by 2 bases, with 10 bases between. CDR3 length: 15 residues. In DNA form, the CDR3 reads TGTGCCAGCAGTTTAAGAAAGGCCCCCTACAATGAGCAGTTCTTC. Its protein is CASSLRKAPYNEQFF.

This clonotype was counted many times. This sequence joins TRBV7-9 and TRBJ2-1; D not certain. The V end was cut by 1 base, the J end by 8 bases, with 6 bases between. Per germline, CDR1 SEHNR and CDR2 FQNEAQ (reference sequence). The CDR3 loop spans 12 amino acids. CDR3 nucleotide sequence: TGTGCCAGCAGCTTAGGGGTCCATGAGCAGTTCTTC. It codes for CASSLGVHEQFF.

V usage is TRBV24-1 and J usage is TRBJ2-1; D is undetermined. The V gene lost 4 bases and the J gene lost 8 bases, with 11 bases spanning the gap. The germline gives CDR1 KGHDR, CDR2 SFDVKD. The CDR3 loop spans 13 amino acids. Here the CDR3 reads CATSEQSGDEQFF. In nucleotides, the CDR3 is TGTGCCACCAGTGAGCAGAGTGGGGATGAGCAGTTCTTC.

Ten or more counts support this clonotype. The rearrangement links TRBV24-1 to TRBJ2-7, with TRBD1 as a possible D gene (6 bases). The V end lost 3 bases, the J end lost 3 bases, and 8 bases lay between the germline ends. The germline V gene encodes CDR1 KGHDR and CDR2 SFDVKD. The CDR3 length is 13 residues. The CDR3 bases are TGTGCCACCAGTGATGGGGGCGGCTACGAGCAGTACTTC. Its translation: CATSDGGGYEQYF.

The chain links TRBV7-9 to TRBJ2-7, with D uncertain. This CDR3 contains 14 residues. V was shortened by 1 base and J by 5 bases, with 12 bases between the two germline ends. Per germline, CDR1 SEHNR and CDR2 FQNEAQ (reference sequence). CDR3: CASSLVSRPHEQYF. CDR3 in DNA: TGTGCCAGCAGCTTAGTAAGTCGGCCGCACGAGCAGTACTTC.

The chain recombines TRBV6-1 with TRBJ2-3; TRBD2 matches at 8 bases. Germline assignment: CDR1 MNHNS and CDR2 SASEGT. The CDR3 totals 16 residues. J was trimmed by 2 bases and V by 4 bases; bases with no gene match: 8. The CDR3 sequence: CASSVSSGRPTDTQYF. In nucleotides, the CDR3 is TGTGCCAGCAGTGTCTCTAGCGGGCGCCCCACAGATACGCAGTATTTT.